Described below is a single T cell receptor (beta chain) sequence and its context. The data derive from a study of blood T cell repertoires in COVID-19. Across the study: Donors in the United States, Italy and Spain gave samples during acute or convalescent COVID-19. T cells, B-cell-depleted T cells, or PBMCs provided the cDNA or gDNA that served as material.

Looked up from germline, CDR1 is SGHNT and CDR2 is YYREEE (reference sequence). V trimming: 4 bases; J trimming: 4 bases; junction bases outside the gene matches: 10. The CDR3 runs 16 residues. Per the study methods: Researchers report that nucleated cell counts were estimated from reference gene primer amplification. Profiling relied on immunoSEQ multiplex PCR, and the TCRdb table lists in-frame clones only, not all of them. The D gene and trimming were derived from the DNA, and the V and J assignments and clone size from that table. The repertoire has 85,000 to 130,000 clones, roughly 82% of them found once; the top ten carry roughly 5%.

This chain uses TRBV5-4 with TRBJ2-7; 11 nucleotides match TRBD1. The TCR sequence derives from a man aged 55-75 years with acute or convalescent COVID-19. Source material: peripheral blood. Here the CDR3 reads CASSRPGQGALYEQYF. The CDR3 nucleotides read TGTGCCAGCAGCCGCCCTGGACAGGGGGCCTTGTACGAGCAGTACTTC.